Many counts were recorded for the clone carrying this T cell receptor beta chain. The CDR3 runs to 13 residues. V lost 1 base, J lost 0 bases, and 3 bases lay in between. Germline V CDR1 and CDR2: MGHRA, YSYEKL. This record belongs to a study of human T cells and chemical hapten exposure. Looking at the study overall: Enrolled patients were predominantly female and had alopecia areata, totalis or universalis.

Unique molecular identifiers were attached to individual cDNA molecules during library preparation. MiXCR, applied by TCRdb to the RACE reads, yields one record per CDR3 protein. Altogether roughly 50,000 distinct CDR3 sequences are present, about 9.9% being singletons, with the ten largest covering less than 2%. The time point: patch test 2, 6 weeks after DPC sensitization. Described treatment: therapeutic diphenylcyclopropenone sensitization with weekly scalp DPC. The donor pool consisted of alopecia patients aged 18 to 70 years, considered suitable for DPC. This receptor was identified in a woman aged 45 to 65 with alopecia areata. Some clones in this sample may be carry-over from other donors' samples. This chain joins TRBV4-1 and TRBJ1-1; no clear D gene. The sample in question was whole blood, obtained in connection with sensitization to the hapten diphenylcyclopropenone (DPC). The chain's CDR3 is CASSQGMNTEAFF. As DNA, the CDR3 is TGCGCCAGCAGCCAAGGCATGAACACTGAAGCTTTCTTT.